One sample yielded the 10 T cell receptor beta chains listed below, sequenced in a study of monozygotic twins with inflammatory bowel disease. TCRdb reworked the 5' RACE reads into one entry per CDR3 protein, no DNA. The ten top clones account for 2.5% to 3%, within a sample of about 380,000 distinct CDR3 sequences. Sequencing was performed on blood. These receptors originate from a human donor with ulcerative colitis or Crohn's disease, or a healthy co-twin of an affected twin (not recorded which).

The V gene is TRBV27, the J gene TRBJ2-7. CDR1 is MNHEY, CDR2 SMNVEV, per germline (reference sequence). CDR3 size: 13 residues. CDR3 amino acids: CASSLQGPYEQYF.

This chain connects TRBV5-1 to TRBJ2-7; TCRdb outputs TRBD1, but without DNA this stays unchecked. Germline V lookup: CDR1 SGHRS, CDR2 YFSETQ. There are 16 residues in the CDR3. This chain's CDR3 is CASKKNSEWGNYEQYF.

V is TRBV20-1 and J is TRBJ2-1; TCRdb gives TRBD2 as the D gene, but with no DNA this cannot be confirmed. Germline CDR1 and CDR2: DFQATT and SNEGSKA (reference sequence). The CDR3 has 12 residues. The CDR3: CSAGGGGNEQFF.

The chain is built from TRBV7-2 and TRBJ2-1; TCRdb reports TRBD1, a call that lacks DNA to check it against. CDR1 is SGHTA, CDR2 FQGNSA, per germline. The CDR3 is 16 amino acids. The CDR3 spells CASRPGRGQSYNEQFF.

The chain joins TRBV18 to TRBJ1-3; TCRdb lists TRBD1, though no DNA is available to test this call. In germline, CDR1 is KGHSH, CDR2 LQKENI. This CDR3 has 16 amino acids. CDR3 residues: CASSPIEGASGNTIYF.

The chain has TRBV5-8 and TRBJ2-5. Germline V CDR1 and CDR2: SGHTS, YDEGEE. CDR3 length: 16 amino acids. The CDR3 reads CASSLGQGARQETQYF.

The CDR3 sequence: CASSLETSGGRVDTQYF. The chain has TRBV5-4 and TRBJ2-3; absent DNA, TCRdb's TRBD2 call cannot be checked. The germline gives CDR1 SGHNT, CDR2 YYREEE (reference sequence). The CDR3 contains 17 residues. Full variable domain (missing parts from reference TRBV5-4 and TRBJ2-3): ETGVTQSPTHLIKTRGQQVTLRCSSQSGHNTVSWYQQALGQGPQFIFQYYREEENGRGNFPPRFSGLQFPNYSSELNVNALELDDSALYLCASSLETSGGRVDTQYFGPGTRLTVL.

This CDR3 reads CASSQTGSQPDTQYF. V usage is TRBV3-1 and J usage is TRBJ2-3; without DNA, the TCRdb call of TRBD1 cannot be checked. Germline CDR1 is LGHDT and CDR2 is YNNKEL (reference sequence). This CDR3 comprises 15 residues.

The CDR3 spells CAISEIRGRTNNEQFF. This sequence joins TRBV10-3 and TRBJ2-1; TCRdb selects TRBD1, and the lack of DNA leaves this call unchecked. In germline, CDR1 is ENHRY, CDR2 SYGVKD. This CDR3 region has 16 residues.

The V and J genes are TRBV7-9 and TRBJ1-1. CDR1 and CDR2 from the germline V gene are SEHNR and FQNEAQ (reference sequence). The CDR3 loop spans 13 amino acids. CDR3: CASSLVENTEAFF.